The rows below give T cell receptor beta chains drawn from one sample of a study of T cells in localized non-small cell lung cancer. Measured with immunoSEQ multiplex PCR; TCRdb has only the in-frame clones, and not every one. The sample records about a thousand clones, about 34% being singletons. This material consisted of lung tumor tissue, taken before any cancer treatment. Receptors originate from a male donor older than 55 with stage II squamous cell lung carcinoma. CDR3s include the opening cysteine and the closing phenylalanine or tryptophan. The order of the fields is V gene, J gene, CDR3 protein.

TRBV6-8	TRBJ2-3	CASTYSTDTQYF
TRBV25-1	TRBJ1-1	CASSESGSLGTEAFF
TRBV9	TRBJ2-3	CASSVDGLAGRTDTQYF
TRBV10-2	TRBJ2-1	CATRLAGVTYNEQFF
TRBV6-8	TRBJ2-3	CASRAMRGGRSDTQYF
TRBV10-2	TRBJ1-1	CASSEPTGGAFF
TRBV19	TRBJ2-2	CASSLEGTTGELFF
TRBV18	TRBJ1-6	CASSPDGFSPLHF
TRBV5-1	TRBJ2-7	CASSLTQGRSYEQYF
TRBV11-3	TRBJ1-3	CASSLDSTGNTIYF
TRBV11-3	TRBJ2-1	CASSPEGPGHNEQFF
TRBV9	TRBJ2-2	CASRARGDTGELFF
TRBV10-3	TRBJ2-1	CASPEGYRRSYNEQFF
TRBV23-1	TRBJ1-2	CASSHAGPFDYGYTF
TRBV6-8	TRBJ1-1	CASSFRGPAEAFF
TRBV6-8	TRBJ2-6	CASSHDPSGANVLTF
TRBV11-3	TRBJ1-2	CASSPQGALSLGGYTF
TRBV28	TRBJ2-2	CASSLRAGVTGELFF
TRBV14	TRBJ2-3	CASSLSTDTQYF
TRBV11-3	TRBJ1-2	CASSFGGQDDYGYTF
TRBV6-8	TRBJ1-1	CASRGGTVKDLVAFF
TRBV11-3	TRBJ1-1	CASSLDRGGPNTEAFF
TRBV11-3	TRBJ2-2	CASSLGGDRGPGELFF
TRBV30	TRBJ1-6	CASSVDTINSPLHF
TRBV18	TRBJ1-2	CASSSDNQVWYYGYTF
TRBV29-1	TRBJ2-1	CSVSGAWGSYNEQFF
TRBV19	TRBJ2-3	CASSSGRSYTDTQYF
TRBV6-8	TRBJ1-1	CASSYLSPQTGRNTEAFF
TRBV11-3	TRBJ1-5	CASSQVSGQGNQPQHF
TRBV10-3	TRBJ1-1	CAISESRTQRLAEAFF
TRBV11-3	TRBJ2-7	CASSLGEGGYEQYF
TRBV23-1	TRBJ1-3	CASSQDSGPRNTIYF
TRBV14	TRBJ2-2	CASSQEGQGANTGELFF
TRBV19	TRBJ2-3	CASSVGNKATDTQYF
TRBV25-1	TRBJ1-2	CASSERGVRDGYTF
TRBV5-1	TRBJ1-2	CASSSTGGNYGYTF
TRBV6-8	TRBJ2-1	CASSLAGAYNEQFF
TRBV19	TRBJ1-5	CASSSPTVGAGPQHF
TRBV6-8	TRBJ2-7	CAISVGGLPYEQYF
TRBV30	TRBJ2-2	CAWSAYRPGQGAKNTGELFF
TRBV11-3	TRBJ2-7	CASSLIPRAGRSYEQYF
TRBV6-8	TRBJ1-1	CASSYSQGLGAFF
TRBV28	TRBJ2-7	CASKAAGLQYEQYF
TRBV6-8	TRBJ2-2	CASSVDSTGELFF
TRBV5-1	TRBJ1-2	CASSSGGNMIGYTF
TRBV19	TRBJ2-3	CASSMTDTQYF
TRBV19	TRBJ1-2	CASSDPVTGEYGYTF
TRBV9	TRBJ1-1	CASRRPEGEAFF
TRBV19	TRBJ1-2	CASSIATRGRSTF
TRBV6-1	TRBJ1-2	CASSEEGRGGYTF